The 16 T cell receptor beta chains given below trace back to one sample, sequenced in a study of CD8 T cells in Susac syndrome. RNA, at about 0.5 to 1 ug, was reverse transcribed with random hexamers. TCRdb recomputed calls from the immunoSEQ multiplex PCR reads with MiXCR, one row per CDR3 protein. The table lists a few hundred thousand distinct CDR3 sequences, roughly nine tenths of them singletons. What was sequenced was CD8+ T cells from PBMCs. The source is a human donor with multiple sclerosis.

The rearrangement joins TRBV13 to TRBJ2-2, with TRBD2 as a possible D gene (6 bases). This CDR3 has 16 amino acids. The V end was cut by 5 bases, the J end by 2 bases, with 15 bases between. CDR1 is PRHDT, CDR2 FYEKMQ, per germline (reference sequence). The CDR3 nucleotides read TGTGCCAGCAGCGCTCCCGCTAGCGTCAACACCGGGGAGCTGTTTTTT. Encoded protein: CASSAPASVNTGELFF.

In this sample, this clonotype turned up once. The V and J genes are TRBV30 and TRBJ2-1, with unresolved D. V lost 1 base to trimming and J lost 7 bases, with 8 bases between them. There are 12 residues in the CDR3. Germline loops: CDR1 GTSNPN, CDR2 SVGIG (reference sequence). In nucleotides, the CDR3 is TGTGCCTGGAGTGGGCCGTCAAATGAGCAGTTCTTC. This encodes CAWSGPSNEQFF.

The V and J genes are TRBV12-3 or TRBV12-4 and TRBJ2-1; 8 bases map to TRBD2. Trimming removed 6 bases from V and 4 bases from J; junction bases left unmatched: 2. This CDR3 contains 13 residues. CDR3 region: CASSRGGYNEQFF. CDR3 DNA: TGTGCCAGCAGCCGCGGGGGGTACAATGAGCAGTTCTTC.

This sequence joins TRBV11-2 and TRBJ2-3; 8 bases align to TRBD2. Looked up from germline, CDR1 is SGHAT and CDR2 is FQNNGV. V was pared by 5 bases and J by 4 bases, with 8 bases of the junction left unmatched. CDR3 length equals 15 residues. CDR3 DNA: TGTGCCAGCAGCCAAACTAGCGGTTTTGCAGATACGCAGTATTTT. Translating it yields CASSQTSGFADTQYF.

The chain recombines TRBV20-1 with TRBJ1-2, with D maybe TRBD1 (6 bases). Germline CDR1 DFQATT, CDR2 SNEGSKA (reference sequence). The length of the CDR3 is 10 residues. V dropped 6 bases and J dropped 6 bases, with 8 bases sitting between them. CDR3 in DNA: TGCAGTGCCAGACAGGATGGCTACACCTTC. The encoded protein is CSARQDGYTF.

The chain couples TRBV20-1 to TRBJ2-7; D may be TRBD2 (5 bases). Per the germline V gene, CDR1 is DFQATT and CDR2 is SNEGSKA (reference sequence). V lost 2 bases and J lost 2, with 10 bases in between. The CDR3 has 13 residues. CDR3 in DNA: TGCAGTGCTAGAAGCCGGGAAGCCTACGAGCAGTACTTC. This gives the protein CSARSREAYEQYF.

The gene calls are TRBV7-9 and TRBJ2-3, with TRBD2 matching 9 bases. Unmatched junction bases numbered 3, after V lost 4 bases and J lost 4 bases. This CDR3 has 14 amino acids. Germline CDR1 is SEHNR and CDR2 is FQNEAQ (reference sequence). The CDR3 DNA reads as TGTGCCAGCAGCTGGACTAGCGACTCAGATACGCAGTATTTT. Amino acid sequence: CASSWTSDSDTQYF.

V usage is TRBV11-2 and J usage is TRBJ2-7, with D perhaps TRBD2 (7 bases). The V gene lost 4 bases and the J gene lost 4 bases, with 20 bases spanning the gap. The germline V gene has CDR1 SGHAT and CDR2 FQNNGV. CDR3 length: 16 residues. CDR3 region: CASSSGTEGGRYEQYF. CDR3 nucleotide sequence: TGTGCCAGCAGCTCAGGGACCGAGGGGGGGCGGTACGAGCAGTACTTC.

The chain links TRBV29-1 to TRBJ1-1; D unclear. The V and J ends lost 0 bases and 6 bases respectively, with 11 bases between them. Germline CDR1 is SQVTM and CDR2 is ANQGSEA. This CDR3 is built from 13 residues. The CDR3 DNA is TGCAGCGTTGAAGATGCGGTGGCCGCTGAAGCTTTCTTT. Its protein product is CSVEDAVAAEAFF.

The CDR3 sequence is CASSYGRVTEAFF. CDR3 nucleotides: TGTGCCAGCAGTTACGGGCGAGTCACTGAAGCTTTCTTT. V is TRBV2 and J is TRBJ1-1, with D unresolved. Germline V gene data show CDR1 as SNHLY and CDR2 as FYNNEI. Trimming took 5 bases from V and 4 from J, leaving 11 bases between them. The CDR3 length is 13 residues.

This chain uses TRBV18 with TRBJ2-7, with D unclear. V was trimmed by 6 bases and J by 7 bases, leaving 10 bases between them. CDR1 and CDR2 (germline): KGHSH, LQKENI. There are 11 residues in the CDR3. The CDR3 spells CASSAGREQYF. In nucleotides, the CDR3 is TGTGCCAGCTCCGCCGGCCGGGAGCAGTACTTC. The complete variable domain, with remaining parts taken from reference TRBV18 and TRBJ2-7, reads NAGVMQNPRHLVRRRGQEARLRCSPMKGHSHVYWYRQLPEEGLKFMVYLQKENIIDESGMPKERFSAEFPKEGPSILRIQQVVRGDSAAYFCASSAGREQYFGPGTRLTVT.

The CDR3 here is CSARPTRQDRPYEQYF. The CDR3 DNA reads TGCAGTGCTAGACCCACTCGACAGGACCGACCCTACGAGCAGTACTTC. The genes are TRBV20-1 and TRBJ2-7; possibly TRBD1 for D (6 bases). The germline gives CDR1 DFQATT, CDR2 SNEGSKA (reference sequence). The CDR3 covers 16 residues. V was cut by 2 bases and J by 2 bases, with 19 bases left in between.

The rearrangement links TRBV27 to TRBJ2-3; TRBD1 agrees at 10 bases. The CDR3 totals 15 residues. Losses at the gene ends were 4 bases for V and 4 bases for J; bases not matched to a gene: 5. From germline, CDR1 is MNHEY and CDR2 SMNVEV (reference sequence). This CDR3 reads CASSSTTGGPDTQYF. CDR3 in DNA: TGTGCCAGCAGTTCAACGACAGGGGGCCCAGATACGCAGTATTTT.

The rearrangement uses TRBV27 and TRBJ1-1, with a possible D match to TRBD1 (6 bases). CDR3 size: 16 residues. Germline V gene lookup returns CDR1 MNHEY and CDR2 SMNVEV (reference sequence). V dropped 3 bases and J dropped 0 bases, with 14 bases sitting between them. CDR3 protein: CASSFLGAGMNTEAFF. The CDR3 DNA reads as TGTGCCAGCAGTTTTTTGGGGGCAGGGATGAACACTGAAGCTTTCTTT.

The V gene is TRBV9, the J gene TRBJ2-1; 8 nucleotides agree with TRBD2. The CDR3 runs to 14 residues. After removal of 5 bases from V and 4 bases from J, the junction contained 5 bases not matched to a gene. CDR1 is SGDLS, CDR2 YYNGEE, per germline. This CDR3 reads CASSAGTRYNEQFF. The CDR3 coding sequence is TGTGCCAGCAGTGCCGGGACTAGGTACAATGAGCAGTTCTTC.

This clonotype was seen a single time. The chain is built from TRBV30 and TRBJ1-5; TRBD1 is a possible D gene (5 bases). The CDR3 covers 13 residues. V was pared by 2 bases and J by 7 bases, with 12 bases between. Germline loops: CDR1 GTSNPN, CDR2 SVGIG (reference sequence). The DNA of the CDR3 is TGTGCCTGGAGTTCAGGGACCGGGCAGCCCCAGCATTTT. Its protein is CAWSSGTGQPQHF.